This entry lists 26 T cell receptor beta chains sequenced from one sample in a study of cytomegalovirus exposure and HLA in healthy donors. Vbeta (60) and Jbeta (13) primers were used in the PCR. This table comes from immunoSEQ multiplex PCR, and its TCRdb copy is limited to in-frame clones, with some not included. The sample includes some 150,000 clones, nearly 80% of them seen just once. Sequencing was performed on PBMCs. The origin of the receptors is a male donor in good health and CMV-seronegative.

The rearrangement joins TRBV25-1 to TRBJ2-2, with 8 bases fitting TRBD1. The V and J ends lost 1 base and 1 base, in that order; junction bases with no gene match: 2. The CDR3 runs 16 residues. Germline V gene lookup returns CDR1 MGHDK and CDR2 SYGVNS. CDR3 sequence reads: CASSEWGQVNTGELFF. The CDR3 bases are TGTGCCAGCAGTGAATGGGGACAGGTGAACACCGGGGAGCTGTTTTTT.

The J gene is TRBJ2-1, the V gene TRBV18; TRBD1 agrees at 10 bases. The CDR3 is made up of 15 amino acids. The J segment lost 16 bases and the V segment lost 3 bases, leaving 15 bases of the junction unmatched. CDR1 and CDR2 from the germline V gene are KGHSH and LQKENI. CDR3: CASSPLPTGGPQIFF. The CDR3 coding sequence is TGTGCCAGCTCACCGCTCCCGACAGGGGGCCCGCAAATCTTCTTC. Drawing the rest from reference TRBV18 and TRBJ2-1, the complete variable domain is NAGVMQNPRHLVRRRGQEARLRCSPMKGHSHVYWYRQLPEEGLKFMVYLQKENIIDESGMPKERFSAEFPKEGPSILRIQQVVRGDSAAYFCASSPLPTGGPQIFFGPGTRLTVL.

The CDR3 DNA reads as TGTGCTAGTGGTTTGCCCGGACAGGTGGGACACAATGAGCAGTTCTTC. It specifies CASGLPGQVGHNEQFF. The chain combines TRBV12-5 with TRBJ2-1; 7 bases match TRBD1. From germline, CDR1 is LGHNT and CDR2 FRNRAP. Trimming at V came to 2 bases and at J to 5 bases, leaving 9 bases not matched to a gene. The CDR3 spans 16 residues.

The rearrangement links TRBV6-5 to TRBJ1-6; tentative D call: TRBD1 (6 bases). The CDR3 covers 14 residues. CDR1 and CDR2 (germline): MNHEY, SVGAGI. V lost 5 bases to trimming and J lost 8 bases, with 13 bases between them. CDR3 residues: CASSQDSPHSPLHF. The DNA of the CDR3 is TGTGCCAGCAGTCAGGACAGCCCCCATTCACCCCTCCACTTT.

The chain employs TRBV7-9 and TRBJ2-5, with unresolved D. Germline lookup yields CDR1 SEHNR and CDR2 FQNEAQ (reference sequence). V was pared by 2 bases and J by 0 bases, with 4 bases between. This CDR3 comprises 13 residues. The CDR3 region has the DNA TGTGCCAGCAGCTTAAGCAACCAAGAGACCCAGTACTTC. Residues: CASSLSNQETQYF.

This clone was counted a single time. This chain connects TRBV6-5 to TRBJ1-1, with a weak D call TRBD1 (6 bases). The V gene's germline CDR1 is MNHEY and CDR2 SVGAGI. The ends were cut back, 4 bases at V and 6 bases at J, with 12 bases in the middle. The CDR3 sequence is 13 residues long. Here the CDR3 reads CASSSTNRAEAFF. The CDR3 DNA sequence: TGTGCCAGCAGTTCCACTAACAGGGCTGAAGCTTTCTTT.

V usage is TRBV6-6 and J usage is TRBJ1-5, with D hard to call. The germline gives CDR1 MNHNY, CDR2 SVGAGI (reference sequence). The CDR3 spans 14 residues. The V end lost 5 bases, the J end lost 7 bases, and 15 bases lay between the germline ends. The CDR3 sequence is CASSLLRAGQPQHF. DNA of the CDR3: TGTGCCAGCAGTCTCCTAAGGGCGGGGCAGCCCCAGCATTTT.

The genes are TRBV30 and TRBJ1-6, with D possibly TRBD1 on 5 matching bases. V was trimmed by 2 bases and J by 10 bases, leaving 15 bases between them. Germline V gene sequence: CDR1 GTSNPN, CDR2 SVGIG (reference sequence). The CDR3 runs 14 residues. CDR3 bases: TGTGCCTGGAGTAGGTCAGGGAGGTTCTCACCCCTCCACTTT. Protein: CAWSRSGRFSPLHF.

The CDR3 is CASSPLGGGANEQFF. CDR3 sequence (DNA): TGTGCCAGCAGCCCCTTGGGCGGGGGGGCCAATGAGCAGTTCTTC. The chain links TRBV27 to TRBJ2-1, with 9 bases that match TRBD2. After removal of 6 bases from V and 6 bases from J, the junction contained 9 bases not matched to a gene. The CDR3 is 15 amino acids. Germline V gene sequence: CDR1 MNHEY, CDR2 SMNVEV (reference sequence).

The chain recombines TRBV5-6 with TRBJ2-1, with TRBD1 as a possible D gene (7 bases). Germline loops: CDR1 SGHDT, CDR2 YYEEEE. Trimming removed 3 bases from V and 9 bases from J, with 10 bases in between. The CDR3 has 12 amino acids. The CDR3 sequence: CASSSEGAEQFF. As DNA, the CDR3 is TGTGCCAGCAGCTCGGAGGGGGCTGAGCAGTTCTTC.

The chain couples TRBV11-3 to TRBJ2-2; 8 nucleotides align to TRBD1. CDR1 is SGHNT, CDR2 YENEEA, per germline. V lost 4 bases and J lost 6; bases outside the gene matches: 13. The CDR3 loop spans 17 amino acids. The CDR3 region is CASSSFLGQEEAGELFF. The CDR3 DNA reads as TGTGCCAGCAGCTCGTTTTTGGGACAGGAGGAGGCCGGGGAGCTGTTTTTT.

This chain joins TRBV19 and TRBJ2-5; 7 nucleotides align to TRBD2. The CDR3 loop spans 15 amino acids. Losses at the gene ends were 7 bases for V and 1 base for J; bases not matched to a gene: 9. Germline V gene lookup returns CDR1 LNHDA and CDR2 SQIVND (reference sequence). The CDR3 here is CASKPRDYLQETQYF. The CDR3 DNA is TGTGCCAGTAAGCCGCGGGACTACCTCCAAGAGACCCAGTACTTC.

This clone was counted a single time. In DNA form, the CDR3 reads TGTGCCAGCAGCACGCCAGGGTTCGGTCAGCCCCAGCATTTT. Translated: CASSTPGFGQPQHF. The V and J genes are TRBV7-2 and TRBJ1-5, with a weak D call TRBD1 (5 bases). Germline V CDR1 and CDR2: SGHTA, FQGNSA. Trimming removed 5 bases from V and 6 bases from J, with 14 bases in between. This CDR3 spans 14 amino acids.

This clone was picked up a small number of times. The genes are TRBV18 and TRBJ1-2; possible D gene TRBD1, 6 bases. The CDR3 spans 13 residues. The V gene lost 2 bases and the J gene lost 6 bases, with 10 bases spanning the gap. Germline values: CDR1 KGHSH, CDR2 LQKENI. CDR3 DNA sequence: TGTGCCAGCTCACCAGGGCAGGGGAATGGCTACACCTTC. This translates into CASSPGQGNGYTF.

This rearrangement joins TRBV29-1 to TRBJ1-3, with 8 bases matching TRBD1. After removal of 8 bases from V and 0 bases from J, the junction contained 9 bases not matched to a gene. From germline, CDR1 is SQVTM and CDR2 ANQGSEA. The CDR3 has 15 residues. CDR3 region: CSSWGQESSGNTIYF. In DNA form, the CDR3 reads TGCAGCTCGTGGGGACAGGAGAGCTCTGGAAACACCATATATTTT.

CDR3 loop: CASSFGTGTAMYSNQPQHF. In DNA form, the CDR3 reads TGTGCCAGCAGCTTTGGAACCGGGACAGCGATGTATAGCAATCAGCCCCAGCATTTT. V and J are TRBV5-4 and TRBJ1-5; TRBD1 aligns across 7 bases. The CDR3 is 19 amino acids. The germline gives CDR1 SGHNT, CDR2 YYREEE (reference sequence). V dropped 2 bases and J dropped 0; count of bases not matched to a gene: 14.

The gene calls are TRBV5-1 and TRBJ2-1; weak D call: TRBD2 (5 bases). The germline V gene encodes CDR1 SGHRS and CDR2 YFSETQ. CDR3 length: 18 residues. V was clipped by 3 bases and J by 9 bases, with 28 bases between them. CDR3 sequence: CASSSIPLTKATTSEQFF. CDR3 nucleotides: TGCGCCAGCAGCTCCATACCTCTTACGAAAGCTACAACTAGTGAGCAGTTCTTC. The full variable domain, with the rest looked up from reference TRBV5-1 and TRBJ2-1, is KAGVTQTPRYLIKTRGQQVTLSCSPISGHRSVSWYQQTPGQGLQFLFEYFSETQRNKGNFPGRFSGRQFSNSRSEMNVSTLELGDSALYLCASSSIPLTKATTSEQFFGPGTRLTVL.

The rearrangement joins TRBV5-1 to TRBJ2-7; 8 positions agree with TRBD1. V was pared by 5 bases and J by 2 bases, with 6 bases of the junction left unmatched. This CDR3 has 14 residues. Per the germline V gene, CDR1 is SGHRS and CDR2 is YFSETQ. CDR3: CASSLTGGPYEQYF. The CDR3 DNA sequence: TGCGCCAGCAGTCTCACAGGGGGACCCTACGAGCAGTACTTC. The full variable domain, with the rest looked up from reference TRBV5-1 and TRBJ2-7, is KAGVTQTPRYLIKTRGQQVTLSCSPISGHRSVSWYQQTPGQGLQFLFEYFSETQRNKGNFPGRFSGRQFSNSRSEMNVSTLELGDSALYLCASSLTGGPYEQYFGPGTRLTVT.

DNA for the CDR3: TGTGCCAGCAGCTTACGGGTCGGGACAGGGGGCTACGAGCAGTACTTC. This sequence encodes CASSLRVGTGGYEQYF. V usage is TRBV7-2 and J usage is TRBJ2-7; 11 bases fit TRBD1. Trimming took 2 bases from V and 3 from J; bases not matched to a gene: 6. The length of the CDR3 is 16 residues. Germline CDR1 is SGHTA and CDR2 is FQGNSA. Filled out from reference TRBV7-2 and TRBJ2-7, the complete variable domain reads GAGVSQSPSNKVTEKGKDVELRCDPISGHTALYWYRQSLGQGLEFLIYFQGNSAPDKSGLPSDRFSAERTGGSVSTLTIQRTQQEDSAVYLCASSLRVGTGGYEQYFGPGTRLTVT.

The V gene is TRBV6-1, the J gene TRBJ1-2; tentatively, D is TRBD1 (5 bases). Trimming removed 7 bases from V and 3 bases from J, with 12 bases in between. Germline assignment: CDR1 MNHNS and CDR2 SASEGT. This CDR3 is built from 13 residues. CDR3 residues: CASMEGPDYGYTF. In DNA form, the CDR3 reads TGTGCCAGCATGGAGGGGCCGGACTATGGCTACACCTTC.

This chain links TRBV7-6 with TRBJ2-2, with D possibly TRBD1 on 6 matching bases. Germline CDR1 reads SGHVS; CDR2 reads FNYEAQ. There are 18 residues in the CDR3. V gave up 1 base and J gave up 0 bases, with 15 bases separating them. The CDR3 DNA follows: TGTGCCAGCAGCTTAGAGTTAGGGGGACACTCGAACACCGGGGAGCTGTTTTTT. Encoded protein: CASSLELGGHSNTGELFF.

The chain combines TRBV7-8 with TRBJ2-1; a possible D gene is TRBD2 (5 bases). This CDR3 comprises 15 residues. The germline CDR1 and CDR2 sequences are SGHVS and FQNEAQ. Trimming cost V 5 bases and J 2 bases, with 13 bases left between them. CDR3 nucleotide sequence: TGTGCCAGCAGCCAAGACCACGGGGCCTACAATGAGCAGTTCTTC. It codes for CASSQDHGAYNEQFF. Full variable domain (rest looked up from reference TRBV7-8 and TRBJ2-1): GAGVSQSPRYKVAKRGQDVALRCDPISGHVSLFWYQQALGQGPEFLTYFQNEAQLDKSGLPSDRFFAERPEGSVSTLKIQRTQQEDSAVYLCASSQDHGAYNEQFFGPGTRLTVL.

This clone was counted a single time. V gene TRBV5-1 combines with J gene TRBJ2-5; TRBD1 agrees at 7 bases. Looked up from germline, CDR1 is SGHRS and CDR2 is YFSETQ. V gave up 0 bases and J gave up 5 bases; unmatched junction bases: 7. CDR3 size: 15 residues. CDR3 sequence: CASSLGQGVQETQYF. Written as DNA, the CDR3 is TGCGCCAGCAGCTTGGGGCAGGGGGTGCAGGAGACCCAGTACTTC.

The rearrangement joins TRBV19 to TRBJ2-1; TRBD2 matches 11 bases. The germline V gene has CDR1 LNHDA and CDR2 SQIVND (reference sequence). Trimming removed 7 bases from V and 12 bases from J; junction bases left unmatched: 17. The CDR3 totals 16 residues. The chain's CDR3 is CASNSGSLSGRAGQFF. The CDR3 DNA follows: TGTGCCAGTAATTCCGGCAGCCTTAGCGGGAGGGCCGGGCAGTTCTTC.

The J gene is TRBJ1-5, the V gene TRBV12-5; the D is unclear. With 5 bases removed from V and 0 bases from J, the gap between germline ends came to 23 bases. The CDR3 is 19 residues long. Germline CDR1 LGHNT, CDR2 FRNRAP. The CDR3 loop reads CASGPAGKTDRVSNQPQHF. Written as DNA, the CDR3 is TGTGCTAGTGGTCCTGCGGGTAAAACGGACCGAGTTAGCAATCAGCCCCAGCATTTT. The whole variable domain, remainder taken from reference TRBV12-5 and TRBJ1-5, is DARVTQTPRHKVTEMGQEVTMRCQPILGHNTVFWYRQTMMQGLELLAYFRNRAPLDDSGMPKDRFSAEMPDATLATLKIQPSEPRDSAVYFCASGPAGKTDRVSNQPQHFGDGTRLSIL.

The V call is TRBV27, the J call TRBJ2-5; 9 positions agree with TRBD1. The tail of the sequence fits TRBJ2-7 better, so the J call may be wrong. Per the germline V gene, CDR1 is MNHEY and CDR2 is SMNVEV (reference sequence). The CDR3 has 14 residues. The CDR3 region has the DNA TGTGCCAGCAGTTCGGACAGGGGTCTCTACGAGCAGTACTTC. Residues: CASSSDRGLYEQYF.